These 25 T cell receptor beta chains were sequenced from one sample in a study of T cell clonality in common variable immunodeficiency. Findings of the study overall: Common variable immunodeficiency TCR beta sequences reportedly had fewer deletions and N-nucleotide insertions.

These receptors lack a known antigen. Data came from immunoSEQ multiplex PCR; TCRdb stores just in-frame clones and leaves some out. The sample lists 15,000 to 20,000 clones, none appearing once, the ten largest making up roughly 6.6%. The sequenced sample consisted of peripheral blood mononuclear cells. Receptor source: a human donor with common variable immunodeficiency.

The sample holds a few counts of this clone. One end of the junction varies from germline; a read error may be responsible. From the germline J gene comes the end of the CDR3, since the read stops 3 residues before it. The chain recombines TRBV7-7 with TRBJ2-7; D not resolved. CDR1 and CDR2 (germline): SSHAT, FNYEAQ (reference sequence). This CDR3 has 13 amino acids. The CDR3 is CASSAQVGYEQYF. CDR3 bases read: TGTGCTAGCAGCGCACAAGTCGGGTACGAG.

There are many counts of this clone. The read terminates 3 residues ahead of where the CDR3 ends, so the germline J gene completes it. The chain uses TRBV6-2 or TRBV6-3 and TRBJ2-7; 7 nucleotides agree with TRBD2. From germline, CDR1 is MNHEY and CDR2 SVGEGT. The V gene end was trimmed by 6 bases and the J gene end by 4 bases; junction bases not matched to a gene: 6. The CDR3 loop spans 13 amino acids. CDR3 DNA, as far as it was read: TGTGCCAGCAGCTTCGCCGGGGGGTACGAG. It yields the protein CASSFAGGYE. The whole CDR3 is CASSFAGGYEQYF.

Concerning this clone: With the read ending 3 residues before the CDR3 end, the germline J gene is used to fill in that end. The gene calls are TRBV6-1 and TRBJ1-5, with TRBD1 identical over 7 bases. V lost 4 bases and J lost 2; bases outside the gene matches: 8. Germline V gives CDR1 MNHNS, CDR2 SASEGT. The CDR3 extends over 16 amino acids. Here the CDR3 reads CASSGAQGEGNQPQHF. The CDR3 bases that were read are TGTGCCAGCAGTGGCGCCCAGGGGGAGGGCAATCAGCCC.

For this clone: The observed sequence ends 3 residues before the CDR3 terminus, with the missing tail filled in from the germline J gene. The chain combines TRBV23-1 with TRBJ1-2, with 9 nucleotides matching TRBD1. TRBV23-1 has ORF status, its function being uncertain. This CDR3 comprises 12 residues. V dropped 11 bases and J dropped 4; count of bases not matched to a gene: 5. The CDR3 region is CAGQGKTYGYTF. The CDR3 DNA, read in part, is TGCGCCGGACAGGGGAAGACCTATGGC.

This clone has at least ten counts. The CDR3 goes on 3 residues after the read ends, and that part is filled in from the germline J gene. The V call is TRBV20-1, the J call TRBJ2-1; 11 bases agree with TRBD2. Germline trimming cut 3 bases from V and 6 bases from J; bases unmatched to any gene: 7. Germline assignment: CDR1 DFQATT and CDR2 SNEGSKA (reference sequence). CDR3 length equals 15 residues. CDR3 residues: CSASRTSGSVNEQFF. CDR3 DNA, as far as it was read: TGCAGTGCTAGCCGGACTAGCGGGTCTGTCAATGAG.

This clone was seen a few times. The read ends 3 residues early relative to the CDR3; the germline J gene fills the gap. The chain carries TRBV18 and TRBJ2-7; no firm D call. The V end lost 6 bases, the J end lost 0 bases, and 6 bases lay between the germline ends. The CDR3 length is 12 residues. In germline, CDR1 is KGHSH, CDR2 LQKENI. CDR3 sequence reads: CASSPSSYEQYF. Incomplete CDR3 DNA: TGTGCCAGCTCGCCTAGCTCCTACGAG.

In regard to this clone: The read ends 3 residues early relative to the CDR3; the germline J gene fills the gap. The chain has TRBV11-2 and TRBJ2-7, with D unclear. Germline CDR1 reads SGHAT; CDR2 reads FQNNGV. CDR3 length equals 15 residues. Trimming took 5 bases from V and 3 from J, leaving 17 bases between them. This CDR3 reads CASSREAIPGYEQYF. The DNA read from the CDR3 is TGTGCCAGCAGCCGCGAGGCTATCCCGGGCTACGAG.

Details on this clone: Read coverage stops 3 residues before the CDR3 terminus; the germline J gene supplies the remainder. This chain links TRBV11-2 with TRBJ2-7; D is perhaps TRBD2 (6 bases). V lost 4 bases and J lost 6, with 16 bases in between. The germline CDR1 and CDR2 sequences are SGHAT and FQNNGV. The CDR3 contains 14 residues. The sequenced part of the CDR3 DNA is TGTGCCAGCAGCTCAGGGTTCGCGGGGAGCGAG. Protein product: CASSSGFAGSE. In full, the CDR3 is CASSSGFAGSEQYF.

As for this clone: From the germline J gene comes the end of the CDR3, since the read stops 3 residues before it. The chain has TRBV20-1 and TRBJ2-7; 9 bases fit TRBD1. Germline values: CDR1 DFQATT, CDR2 SNEGSKA (reference sequence). The CDR3 has 16 amino acids. The junction had 10 bases not matched to a gene; V was cut back by 0 bases and J by 4 bases. The DNA read from the CDR3 is TGCAGTGCTAGAGATTTGCGGACAGGGGTCGGGTACGAG. Translation gives CSARDLRTGVGYE. The full-length CDR3 reads as CSARDLRTGVGYEQYF.

In its sample, this clone was seen many times. The read finishes 3 residues shy of the CDR3 end, and the germline J gene is used to complete it. The chain combines TRBV6-4 with TRBJ2-1; a possible D gene is TRBD2 (6 bases). Trimming stripped 8 bases from V and 8 bases from J, with 22 bases between. The CDR3 runs to 15 residues. Germline V CDR1 and CDR2: MRHNA, SNTAGT. The CDR3 here is CASSAGTGGMDEQFF. The CDR3 bases that were read are TGTGCCAGCTCGGCCGGGACTGGAGGTATGGATGAG.

This clone came up many times. Read data end 3 residues before the CDR3 end; the end is taken from the germline J gene. The rearrangement joins TRBV10-3 to TRBJ1-1, with 7 bases identical to TRBD1. The germline gives CDR1 ENHRY, CDR2 SYGVKD. The J segment lost 6 bases and the V segment lost 1 base, leaving 5 bases of the junction unmatched. This CDR3 has 14 residues. The sequenced part of the CDR3 DNA is TGTGCCATCAGTGAGTTTACACAGGGGTCTGAA. This translates into CAISEFTQGSE. The CDR3 as a whole reads CAISEFTQGSEAFF.

At least ten counts were recorded for this clone. Read data end 3 residues before the CDR3 end; the end is taken from the germline J gene. The rearrangement joins TRBV11-2 to TRBJ1-1; D might be TRBD1 (6 bases). This CDR3 region has 12 residues. The germline V gene encodes CDR1 SGHAT and CDR2 FQNNGV. The covered CDR3 bases are TGTGCCAGCAGCTTAGACGGCAGGGGA. This translates into CASSLDGRG. The full CDR3 is CASSLDGRGAFF.

This clone was observed a handful of times. The CDR3 sequence is CASCGERVTGELFF. The DNA read from the CDR3 is TGTGCCAGCTGCGGGGAAAGGGTTACCGGGGAG. The chain couples TRBV2 to TRBJ2-2; D possibly corresponds to TRBD2 (6 bases). The CDR3 extends 3 residues past the end of the read, so its final part is completed from the germline J gene. Germline lookup yields CDR1 SNHLY and CDR2 FYNNEI. The CDR3 totals 14 residues. V was cut by 8 bases and J by 5 bases, with 15 bases left in between.

Of note for this clone: Read coverage stops 3 residues before the CDR3 terminus; the germline J gene supplies the remainder. V and J are TRBV19 and TRBJ2-3, with 10 nucleotides matching TRBD1. Germline trimming cut 2 bases from V and 3 bases from J; bases unmatched to any gene: 2. The V gene's germline CDR1 is LNHDA and CDR2 SQIVND (reference sequence). This CDR3 has 15 amino acids. CDR3 in amino acids: CASSILGQGTDTQYF. The sequenced CDR3 bases are TGTGCCAGTAGTATATTGGGACAGGGGACAGATACG.

This clone was seen more than once but under ten times. CDR3 protein: CASSQMTGTYEQYF. The CDR3 bases that were read are TGCGCCAGCAGCCAAATGACAGGGACCTACGAG. V and J are TRBV5-1 and TRBJ2-7; 7 bases fit TRBD1. The observed sequence ends 3 residues before the CDR3 terminus, with the missing tail filled in from the germline J gene. The J segment lost 2 bases and the V segment lost 4 bases, leaving 6 bases of the junction unmatched. CDR3 length equals 14 residues. The germline CDR1 and CDR2 sequences are SGHRS and YFSETQ.

This clone was recorded many times. With the read ending 3 residues before the CDR3 end, the germline J gene is used to fill in that end. This chain uses TRBV20-1 with TRBJ1-3; TRBD1 matches 9 bases. Germline V gene data show CDR1 as DFQATT and CDR2 as SNEGSKA (reference sequence). The CDR3 spans 16 residues. J was trimmed by 4 bases and V by 2 bases; bases with no gene match: 9. The sequenced CDR3 bases are TGCAGTGCTAGATCCCCCGGGACAGGGTCCGGAAACACC. Its translation: CSARSPGTGSGNT. The full CDR3 is CSARSPGTGSGNTIYF.

This clone turned up a few times. Read data end 3 residues before the CDR3 end; the end is taken from the germline J gene. The V gene is TRBV19, the J gene TRBJ2-1, with D perhaps matching TRBD2 (5 bases). The CDR3 covers 13 residues. Trimming stripped 5 bases from V and 7 bases from J, with 12 bases between. The germline gives CDR1 LNHDA, CDR2 SQIVND (reference sequence). The CDR3 loop is CASSEIPGNEQFF. CDR3 DNA (partial): TGTGCCAGTAGTGAGATCCCGGGGAATGAG.

This clone was detected many times. The read stops 3 residues short of the end of the CDR3; the missing end is completed from the germline J gene. The chain uses TRBV18 and TRBJ1-1; D unclear. Germline V CDR1 and CDR2: KGHSH, LQKENI. V dropped 6 bases and J dropped 2 bases, with 7 bases sitting between them. The CDR3 covers 12 residues. CDR3 DNA (partial): TGTGCCAGCTCCCAAACTAACACTGAA. It yields the protein CASSQTNTE. Given in full, the CDR3 is CASSQTNTEAFF.

In regard to this clone: The read terminates 3 residues ahead of where the CDR3 ends, so the germline J gene completes it. The rearrangement joins TRBV7-6 to TRBJ2-1, with 16 bases matching TRBD2. The CDR3 covers 17 residues. V was clipped by 3 bases and J by 7 bases; unmatched bases: 6. Germline assignment: CDR1 SGHVS and CDR2 FNYEAQ. CDR3 amino acids: CASSLGTSGRARNEQFF. The covered CDR3 bases are TGTGCCAGCAGCTTGGGGACTAGCGGGAGGGCAAGAAATGAG.

With respect to this clone: The sequence runs out 3 residues before the end of the CDR3; the remainder is reconstructed from the germline J gene. This chain links TRBV19 with TRBJ1-5; 10 bases line up with TRBD1. The length of the CDR3 is 19 residues. The V gene's germline CDR1 is LNHDA and CDR2 SQIVND (reference sequence). V shed 3 bases, J shed 0 bases, and the junction held 11 bases outside the gene matches. The part of the CDR3 DNA that was read is TGTGCCAGTAGTATCCTCGGGACAGGGGCCCTATATAGCAATCAGCCC. Its translation is CASSILGTGALYSNQP. The whole CDR3 region reads CASSILGTGALYSNQPQHF.

About this clone: The CDR3 is cut off 3 residues early in the read; its end comes from the germline J gene. The chain links TRBV7-6 to TRBJ1-2, with D possibly being TRBD1 (6 bases). The CDR3 runs to 14 residues. Trimming cost V 0 bases and J 5 bases, with 10 bases left between them. CDR1 and CDR2 (germline): SGHVS, FNYEAQ. CDR3 sequence: CASSLAGGAYGYTF. The covered CDR3 bases are TGTGCCAGCAGCTTAGCGGGGGGGGCTTATGGC.

This clone was counted at least ten times. Read data end 3 residues before the CDR3 end; the end is taken from the germline J gene. J is TRBJ2-5 and V is TRBV18; D may be TRBD1 (5 bases). Germline-derived CDR1 and CDR2 are KGHSH and LQKENI. The CDR3 runs to 12 residues. V was clipped by 0 bases and J by 6 bases, with 5 bases between them. The CDR3 loop reads CASSPPGQTQYF. CDR3 DNA (partial): TGTGCCAGCTCACCACCGGGGCAGACC.

This clone was detected only a few times. The CDR3 is cut off 3 residues early in the read; its end comes from the germline J gene. The rearrangement joins TRBV7-3 to TRBJ2-1; 12 positions match TRBD2. Germline assignment: CDR1 SGHTA and CDR2 FQGTGA. V lost 2 bases and J lost 9; bases outside the gene matches: 5. The CDR3 has 15 amino acids. The CDR3 region is CASSLLLAGGTEQFF. Partial CDR3 DNA: TGTGCCAGCAGCTTATTACTAGCGGGAGGCACTGAG.

This clone was seen many times. The CDR3 protein is CASSAQGTDTIYF. The DNA read from the CDR3 is TGTGCCAGTAGTGCCCAGGGGACGGACACC. The gene calls are TRBV19 and TRBJ1-3; tentatively, D is TRBD1 (6 bases). The CDR3 end is not reached by the read, which stops 3 residues before it; the germline J gene fills it in. With 5 bases removed from V and 8 bases from J, the gap between germline ends came to 13 bases. The CDR3 contains 13 residues. Germline-derived CDR1 and CDR2 are LNHDA and SQIVND (reference sequence). The full variable domain, in which reference TRBV19 and TRBJ1-3 provide the parts outside the CDR3, is DGGITQSPKYLFRKEGQNVTLSCEQNLNHDAMYWYRQDPGQGLRLIYYSQIVNDFQKGDIAEGYSVSREKKESFPLTVTSAQKNPTAFYLCASSAQGTDTIYFGEGSWLTVV.

In its sample, this clone was seen many times. The read halts 3 residues ahead of the CDR3 end, with the missing end drawn from the germline J gene. This chain connects TRBV2 to TRBJ2-5; D remains unclear. V was cut by 6 bases and J by 7 bases, with 9 bases left in between. The CDR3 runs 11 residues. Per germline, CDR1 SNHLY and CDR2 FYNNEI. The CDR3 bases that were read are TGTGCCAGCAGGGCCGTTGGGACC. It codes for CASRAVGT. The entire CDR3 sequence reads CASRAVGTQYF.